These T cell receptor beta chains were read from a single sample in a study of T-cell memory formation after mild COVID-19. TCRdb called the 5' RACE reads again in MiXCR, with one record for every CDR3 protein. The sample shows tens of thousands of distinct CDR3 sequences, less than 15% of them seen only once. What was sequenced was PBMCs or a T cell subset sorted from them (not recorded which). The origin of the receptors is an adult woman who had mild COVID-19 (a few samples of this study predate the infection). Cell type and time point are not known. Both conserved end residues are part of each CDR3. The order of the fields is V gene, CDR3 length, D gene, clone size, J gene, CDR3 protein, CDR3 DNA. The D gene is left open where the match is weak. For some rows the clone size is stated as once, few or many, or as a class when expanded; others skip it.

TRBV30	14	-	few	TRBJ2-1	CAWSGARSYNEQFF	TGTGCCTGGAGCGGAGCGAGGTCCTACAATGAGCAGTTCTTC
TRBV14	15	-	few	TRBJ2-7	CASSQAVGAAYEQYF	TGTGCCAGCAGCCAAGCTGTCGGGGCTGCCTACGAGCAGTACTTC
TRBV7-8	16	-	few	TRBJ2-3	CASSLERPWSTDTQYF	TGTGCCAGCAGCTTAGAGAGGCCCTGGAGCACAGATACGCAGTATTTT
TRBV9	15	TRBD1	-	TRBJ2-7	CASSAGDRAALEQYF	TGTGCCAGCAGCGCGGGGGACAGGGCAGCTTTAGAGCAGTACTTC
TRBV2	18	TRBD2	-	TRBJ2-3	CASSVPRLAGEFTDTQYF	TGTGCCAGCAGTGTCCCGCGACTAGCGGGGGAGTTCACAGATACGCAGTATTTT
TRBV12-3/TRBV12-4	15	-	few	TRBJ1-3	CASSPDIPSGNTIYF	TGTGCCAGCAGCCCCGATATTCCCTCTGGAAACACCATATATTTT
TRBV6-6	14	-	few	TRBJ2-7	CASSWLPSSYEQYF	TGTGCCAGCAGTTGGCTACCCAGCTCCTACGAGCAGTACTTC
TRBV5-1	16	-	few	TRBJ1-5	CASSRKGGEGNQPQHF	TGCGCCAGCAGCCGAAAGGGCGGGGAGGGGAATCAGCCCCAGCATTTT
TRBV5-1	15	TRBD1	few	TRBJ1-5	CASSWTGQSNQPQHF	TGCGCCAGCAGCTGGACAGGACAAAGCAATCAGCCCCAGCATTTT
TRBV7-6	15	TRBD2	few	TRBJ2-5	CASSKGLAGRETQYF	TGTGCCAGCAGCAAGGGACTAGCGGGAAGAGAGACCCAGTACTTC
TRBV5-6	12	-	many	TRBJ2-7	CASSTTSSEQYF	TGTGCCAGCAGCACGACTAGTAGCGAGCAGTACTTC
TRBV7-2	17	-	-	TRBJ1-5	CASSLERSQGRGQPQHF	TGTGCCAGCAGCTTAGAACGGTCTCAGGGAAGAGGACAGCCCCAGCATTTT
TRBV7-7	17	-	-	TRBJ1-1	CASSLVGHTFLESEAFF	TGTGCCAGCAGCTTAGTAGGCCACACGTTTTTAGAGTCTGAAGCTTTCTTT
TRBV6-5	13	-	many	TRBJ2-7	CASSPRGPYEQYF	TGTGCCAGCAGCCCTCGGGGGCCTTACGAGCAGTACTTC
TRBV7-3	15	-	-	TRBJ1-1	CASSFLDIGSTEAFF	TGTGCCAGCAGCTTCTTAGACATAGGAAGCACTGAAGCTTTCTTT
TRBV4-3	12	-	-	TRBJ2-2	CASRTDTGELFF	TGCGCCAGCCGGACGGATACCGGGGAGCTGTTTTTT
TRBV4-2	15	-	few	TRBJ2-7	CASSPPSGSPYEQYF	TGTGCCAGCAGCCCTCCGTCGGGGTCTCCGTACGAGCAGTACTTC
TRBV3-1	14	TRBD1	many	TRBJ2-7	CASSPRDREYEQYF	TGTGCCAGCAGCCCGCGGGACAGGGAATACGAGCAGTACTTC
TRBV5-6	14	-	few	TRBJ2-1	CASSPRGPYNEQFF	TGTGCCAGCAGCCCCAGGGGCCCTTACAATGAGCAGTTCTTC
TRBV20-1	11	-	-	TRBJ1-2	CSARDGYGYTF	TGCAGTGCTAGGGACGGCTATGGCTACACCTTC
TRBV24-1	13	-	-	TRBJ1-1	CATSDTPGTEAFF	TGTGCCACCAGTGATACGCCGGGGACTGAAGCTTTCTTT
TRBV10-3	14	-	few	TRBJ2-5	CAISQTVIQETQYF	TGTGCCATCAGCCAGACAGTGATCCAAGAGACCCAGTACTTC
TRBV12-3/TRBV12-4	18	TRBD2	-	TRBJ2-1	CASSLDGAYKGRDNEQFF	TGTGCCAGCAGTTTAGATGGGGCTTACAAGGGGAGGGACAATGAGCAGTTCTTC
TRBV11-3	17	-	many	TRBJ2-3	CASRGSGLTSSTDTQYF	TGTGCCAGCAGGGGAAGCGGACTAACCTCCTCCACAGATACGCAGTATTTT
TRBV29-1	12	-	few	TRBJ2-7	CSAGTGNYEQYF	TGCAGCGCCGGGACGGGTAACTACGAGCAGTACTTC
TRBV4-2	13	-	-	TRBJ2-1	CASSQEPEGEQFF	TGTGCCAGCAGCCAGGAGCCGGAGGGTGAGCAGTTCTTC
TRBV20-1	13	-	many	TRBJ2-7	CSARDPTAYEQYF	TGCAGTGCTAGGGACCCCACAGCCTACGAGCAGTACTTC
TRBV7-9	15	TRBD1	few	TRBJ2-7	CASSARTGRGYEQYF	TGTGCCAGCAGCGCCAGGACAGGGAGAGGCTACGAGCAGTACTTC
TRBV12-3/TRBV12-4	13	-	few	TRBJ2-3	CASSQSATDTQYF	TGTGCCAGCAGTCAGTCGGCTACAGATACGCAGTATTTT
TRBV7-9	13	TRBD1	few	TRBJ2-5	CASSRDSQETQYF	TGTGCCAGCAGCCGGGACAGCCAAGAGACCCAGTACTTC
TRBV7-9	15	-	-	TRBJ2-7	CASSYSPGSPYEQYF	TGTGCCAGCAGCTACTCCCCAGGGTCCCCCTACGAGCAGTACTTC
TRBV6-2/TRBV6-3	19	TRBD1	few	TRBJ2-3	CASSYPQIPMDRGVDTQYF	TGTGCCAGCAGTTATCCTCAAATTCCTATGGACAGGGGAGTCGATACGCAGTATTTT
TRBV4-1	13	-	-	TRBJ2-3	CASSINGGDTQYF	TGCGCCAGCAGCATTAACGGAGGGGATACGCAGTATTTT
TRBV5-1	16	-	-	TRBJ2-1	CASTHSETWSYNEQFF	TGCGCCAGCACCCACTCAGAAACTTGGTCCTACAATGAGCAGTTCTTC
TRBV6-5	14	-	-	TRBJ2-2	CASRPLPGTGELFF	TGTGCCAGCAGACCCCTCCCGGGCACCGGGGAGCTGTTTTTT
TRBV12-3/TRBV12-4	13	TRBD2	-	TRBJ2-7	CASSLERDGEQYF	TGTGCCAGCAGTTTAGAGCGGGACGGCGAGCAGTACTTC
TRBV7-9	16	-	-	TRBJ1-1	CASSPREGFSNTEAFF	TGTGCCAGCAGCCCGAGGGAGGGGTTTTCGAACACTGAAGCTTTCTTT
TRBV7-2	15	-	few	TRBJ2-5	CASSLAWRAGETQYF	TGTGCCAGCAGCTTAGCGTGGAGGGCGGGAGAGACCCAGTACTTC
TRBV5-1	17	TRBD2	few	TRBJ2-2	CASSLYASGGNTGELFF	TGCGCCAGCAGCCTGTACGCTAGCGGGGGAAACACCGGGGAGCTGTTTTTT
TRBV4-2	15	-	-	TRBJ2-1	CASSQGRSLGNEQFF	TGTGCCAGCAGCCAAGGTCGGAGTCTAGGCAATGAGCAGTTCTTC
TRBV9	14	TRBD1	-	TRBJ2-7	CASSWTGEDYEQYF	TGTGCCAGCAGTTGGACAGGGGAGGACTACGAGCAGTACTTC
TRBV12-3/TRBV12-4	13	-	-	TRBJ1-1	CASSFNLNTEAFF	TGTGCCAGCAGTTTCAACCTGAACACTGAAGCTTTCTTT
TRBV7-9	13	-	many	TRBJ2-7	CASSPDEDYEQYF	TGTGCCAGCAGCCCCGATGAGGACTACGAGCAGTACTTC
TRBV10-3	10	-	few	TRBJ2-1	CAARGHEQFF	TGTGCCGCCAGGGGTCATGAGCAGTTCTTC
TRBV5-6	14	TRBD1	few	TRBJ2-1	CASSRDRYYNEQFF	TGTGCCAGCAGCCGGGACAGGTACTACAATGAGCAGTTCTTC
TRBV11-2	16	-	-	TRBJ2-1	CASSSLTGSSYNEQFF	TGTGCCAGCAGTAGCTTAACGGGGAGCTCCTACAATGAGCAGTTCTTC
TRBV7-2	14	-	many	TRBJ2-3	CASSLQGFTDTQYF	TGTGCCAGCAGCTTACAGGGCTTCACAGATACGCAGTATTTT
TRBV11-3	14	TRBD1	many	TRBJ1-2	CASSPTGGSYGYTF	TGTGCCAGCAGCCCGACAGGGGGCAGCTATGGCTACACCTTC
TRBV5-1	13	TRBD1	-	TRBJ2-7	CASGDRDVYEQYF	TGCGCCAGCGGGGACAGGGACGTCTACGAGCAGTACTTC
TRBV29-1	17	TRBD2	many	TRBJ2-7	CSVRGLLLKTETYEQYF	TGCAGCGTGAGGGGACTACTCTTGAAAACCGAAACCTACGAGCAGTACTTC
TRBV21-1	15	-	few	TRBJ2-3	CASSNGGPDTDTQYF	TGTGCCAGCAGCAACGGCGGACCTGACACAGATACGCAGTATTTT